These T cell receptor beta chains were read from a single sample in a study of early T cells in non-severe SARS-CoV-2 infection. MiXCR was run by TCRdb on the 5' RACE reads, yielding one entry per CDR3 protein. Here the sample spans about 71,000 distinct CDR3 sequences, around 12% being singletons. This material consisted of whole blood, taken at baseline. The origin of the receptors is an adult who was a healthcare worker with PCR-confirmed SARS-CoV-2 infection or an uninfected control (not recorded which). CDR3s include the opening cysteine and the closing phenylalanine or tryptophan. D genes are given only for firm matches. Size tells how often a clone was seen (once, few, many) or the class of an expanded clone, and some rows leave it out.

clone_size: -; j_call: TRBJ1-5; v_call: TRBV7-9; d_call: TRBD1; cdr3_nt: TGTGCCAGCAGCTCCCCCTCCGACAGGGACGGGCAGCCCCAGCATTTT; cdr3_aa: CASSSPSDRDGQPQHF
clone_size: few; j_call: TRBJ2-2; v_call: TRBV6-5; d_call: -; cdr3_nt: TGTGCCAGCAGTCCGGGACCTAACACCGGGGAGCTGTTTTTT; cdr3_aa: CASSPGPNTGELFF
clone_size: -; j_call: TRBJ1-3; v_call: TRBV7-3; d_call: -; cdr3_nt: TGTGCCAGCAGCTTACTCGCCGGTAGCTCTGGAAACACCATATATTTT; cdr3_aa: CASSLLAGSSGNTIYF
clone_size: -; j_call: TRBJ1-6; v_call: TRBV7-2; d_call: TRBD1; cdr3_nt: TGTGCCAGCAGCTCCCGACAGGGGGGGAACTCACCCCTCCACTTT; cdr3_aa: CASSSRQGGNSPLHF
clone_size: few; j_call: TRBJ1-5; v_call: TRBV20-1; d_call: TRBD1; cdr3_nt: TGCAGTGCCAGGCTAGACAGGGGCAGGAATCAGCCCCAGCATTTT; cdr3_aa: CSARLDRGRNQPQHF
clone_size: few; j_call: TRBJ2-4; v_call: TRBV28; d_call: -; cdr3_nt: TGTGCCAGCAGTTTCTGGGCCCATCCCCCATACATTCAGTACTTC; cdr3_aa: CASSFWAHPPYIQYF
clone_size: few; j_call: TRBJ2-7; v_call: TRBV6-5; d_call: -; cdr3_nt: TGTGCCAGCAGTCGACAGGGACTCTCTTACGAGCAGTACTTC; cdr3_aa: CASSRQGLSYEQYF
clone_size: -; j_call: TRBJ1-2; v_call: TRBV3-1; d_call: -; cdr3_nt: TGTGCCAGCAGCCTCGGACGGAATAACTATGGCTACACCTTC; cdr3_aa: CASSLGRNNYGYTF
clone_size: -; j_call: TRBJ1-1; v_call: TRBV5-4; d_call: -; cdr3_nt: TGTGCCAGCAGCTTGGATATGGTTACTGAAGCTTTCTTT; cdr3_aa: CASSLDMVTEAFF
clone_size: -; j_call: TRBJ2-2; v_call: TRBV7-3; d_call: TRBD2; cdr3_nt: TGTGCCAGCAGCTTAGACCCCGGGACTAGCGGTGGGAATTCCGGGGAGCTGTTTTTT; cdr3_aa: CASSLDPGTSGGNSGELFF
clone_size: many; j_call: TRBJ1-6; v_call: TRBV2; d_call: -; cdr3_nt: TGTGCCAGCAGTGGCCCCCAGGACTATAATTCACCCCTCCACTTT; cdr3_aa: CASSGPQDYNSPLHF
clone_size: -; j_call: TRBJ2-1; v_call: TRBV7-9; d_call: -; cdr3_nt: TGTGCCAGCAGCGACAGACCTGAGCAGTTCTTC; cdr3_aa: CASSDRPEQFF
clone_size: few; j_call: TRBJ2-1; v_call: TRBV19; d_call: -; cdr3_nt: TGTGCCAGTAACCCCCGGAGTGGTGAGCAGTTCTTC; cdr3_aa: CASNPRSGEQFF
clone_size: -; j_call: TRBJ2-3; v_call: TRBV7-3; d_call: -; cdr3_nt: TGTGCCAGCAGCTTGTTGGGGCTCGGGAATACGCAGTATTTT; cdr3_aa: CASSLLGLGNTQYF
clone_size: -; j_call: TRBJ2-3; v_call: TRBV29-1; d_call: -; cdr3_nt: TGCAGCGTTGAAGCTGAAGGAGATACGCAGTATTTT; cdr3_aa: CSVEAEGDTQYF
clone_size: -; j_call: TRBJ2-2; v_call: TRBV9; d_call: -; cdr3_nt: TGTGCCAGCAGCCCCGACTGGAACACCGGGGAGCTGTTTTTT; cdr3_aa: CASSPDWNTGELFF
clone_size: -; j_call: TRBJ2-5; v_call: TRBV29-1; d_call: -; cdr3_nt: TGCAGCGTTGTACGGGGAAGGTTAGGAGAGACCCAGTACTTC; cdr3_aa: CSVVRGRLGETQYF
clone_size: -; j_call: TRBJ2-7; v_call: TRBV28; d_call: TRBD2; cdr3_nt: TGTGCCAGCAAGATGTCCCGGGGGGGGCGCTACGAGCAGTACTTC; cdr3_aa: CASKMSRGGRYEQYF
clone_size: few; j_call: TRBJ2-1; v_call: TRBV29-1; d_call: -; cdr3_nt: TGCAGCGTCCCGGGGACCCTGTACAATGAGCAGTTCTTC; cdr3_aa: CSVPGTLYNEQFF
clone_size: few; j_call: TRBJ1-5; v_call: TRBV5-1; d_call: TRBD1; cdr3_nt: TGCGCCAGCAGCTTGAGGGGACAGCACAATCAGCCCCAGCATTTT; cdr3_aa: CASSLRGQHNQPQHF
clone_size: -; j_call: TRBJ2-5; v_call: TRBV6-2/TRBV6-3; d_call: -; cdr3_nt: TGTGCCACCTCTCGGGACCCCCCGGGGACCCAGTACTTC; cdr3_aa: CATSRDPPGTQYF
clone_size: -; j_call: TRBJ2-5; v_call: TRBV5-1; d_call: TRBD2; cdr3_nt: TGCGCCAGCAGCTTGGGTGGACTAGACCAAGAGACCCAGTACTTC; cdr3_aa: CASSLGGLDQETQYF
clone_size: -; j_call: TRBJ2-2; v_call: TRBV14; d_call: -; cdr3_nt: TGTGCCAGCAGCCAAGACAGGGGACCCGGGGAGCTGTTTTTT; cdr3_aa: CASSQDRGPGELFF
clone_size: few; j_call: TRBJ1-4; v_call: TRBV20-1; d_call: -; cdr3_nt: TGCAGTGTAAAGGGAAGAGGACAGCCTAATGAAAAACTGTTTTTT; cdr3_aa: CSVKGRGQPNEKLFF
clone_size: few; j_call: TRBJ2-2; v_call: TRBV9; d_call: -; cdr3_nt: TGTGCCAGCAGCTTAGACGCCTCGAACACCGGGGAGCTGTTTTTT; cdr3_aa: CASSLDASNTGELFF
clone_size: few; j_call: TRBJ2-7; v_call: TRBV20-1; d_call: -; cdr3_nt: TGCAGTGCACCGAAGGCGGGGACCGGAACCTACGAGCAGTACTTC; cdr3_aa: CSAPKAGTGTYEQYF
clone_size: many; j_call: TRBJ2-1; v_call: TRBV2; d_call: TRBD2; cdr3_nt: TGTGCCAGCGGGGGAGAGCGGGGGAGCTACAATGAGCAGTTCTTC; cdr3_aa: CASGGERGSYNEQFF
clone_size: few; j_call: TRBJ1-6; v_call: TRBV7-2; d_call: TRBD1; cdr3_nt: TGTGCCAGCAGCCCCCGGACAGGGAATTCACCCCTCCACTTT; cdr3_aa: CASSPRTGNSPLHF
clone_size: -; j_call: TRBJ1-5; v_call: TRBV11-2; d_call: -; cdr3_nt: TGTGCCAGCAGCCCCGGGGGTAGGGATCAGCCCCAGCATTTT; cdr3_aa: CASSPGGRDQPQHF
clone_size: -; j_call: TRBJ2-5; v_call: TRBV27; d_call: TRBD2; cdr3_nt: TGTGCCAGCAGGGCGCAGGGAGGGATAGAGACCCAGTACTTC; cdr3_aa: CASRAQGGIETQYF
clone_size: few; j_call: TRBJ2-7; v_call: TRBV18; d_call: TRBD2; cdr3_nt: TGTGCCAGCTCACCCCACCAAGCGGGGACGCATACGAACTACGAGCAGTACTTC; cdr3_aa: CASSPHQAGTHTNYEQYF
clone_size: many; j_call: TRBJ1-2; v_call: TRBV19; d_call: -; cdr3_nt: TGTGCCAGTATTGATGTGAGAACCACCTCCAACTATGGCTACACCTTC; cdr3_aa: CASIDVRTTSNYGYTF
clone_size: -; j_call: TRBJ2-1; v_call: TRBV14; d_call: -; cdr3_nt: TGTGCCAGCAGCCAAGAACTGGTAGGGGGGAATGAGCAGTTCTTC; cdr3_aa: CASSQELVGGNEQFF
clone_size: few; j_call: TRBJ2-2; v_call: TRBV7-2; d_call: TRBD2; cdr3_nt: TGTGCCAGCAGCTCAGCGGGGGCCGGGGAGCTGTTTTTT; cdr3_aa: CASSSAGAGELFF
clone_size: -; j_call: TRBJ1-2; v_call: TRBV12-3/TRBV12-4; d_call: TRBD1; cdr3_nt: TGTGCCAGCAGCCAGGACAGGCTTTATGGCTACACCTTC; cdr3_aa: CASSQDRLYGYTF
clone_size: few; j_call: TRBJ2-1; v_call: TRBV6-5; d_call: TRBD1; cdr3_nt: TGTGCCAGCAGCTCCGGGACAGGGAATTACAATGAGCAGTTCTTC; cdr3_aa: CASSSGTGNYNEQFF
clone_size: -; j_call: TRBJ2-5; v_call: TRBV20-1; d_call: TRBD2; cdr3_nt: TGCAGTGCTAGTCCCACTAGCGGGTCTAAGAAGACCCAGTACTTC; cdr3_aa: CSASPTSGSKKTQYF
clone_size: few; j_call: TRBJ2-5; v_call: TRBV11-2; d_call: -; cdr3_nt: TGTGCCAGCAGCTTAGGGGCCCTGATCGGTAGAGGGGTGGAGACCCAGTACTTC; cdr3_aa: CASSLGALIGRGVETQYF
clone_size: many; j_call: TRBJ2-2; v_call: TRBV6-1; d_call: -; cdr3_nt: TGTGCCAGCCCTAACACCGGGGAGCTGTTTTTT; cdr3_aa: CASPNTGELFF
clone_size: many; j_call: TRBJ2-6; v_call: TRBV28; d_call: TRBD1; cdr3_nt: TGTGCCAGCAGTTCTCTACAGGGGGCGTCCGGGGCCAACGTCCTGACTTTC; cdr3_aa: CASSSLQGASGANVLTF
clone_size: -; j_call: TRBJ2-7; v_call: TRBV28; d_call: -; cdr3_nt: TGTGCCAGCAGTTTGCCCCTCGGCACTTACTCCTACGAGCAGTACTTC; cdr3_aa: CASSLPLGTYSYEQYF
clone_size: many; j_call: TRBJ2-3; v_call: TRBV4-3; d_call: TRBD2; cdr3_nt: TGCGCCAGCAGCCAAGATTCGGCTAGCGGGGGTTCAGATACGCAGTATTTT; cdr3_aa: CASSQDSASGGSDTQYF
clone_size: many; j_call: TRBJ1-1; v_call: TRBV28; d_call: TRBD1; cdr3_nt: TGTGCCAGCACCTCACAAGTGATCGACAGGGGGTACACGGGCACTGAAGCTTTCTTT; cdr3_aa: CASTSQVIDRGYTGTEAFF
clone_size: -; j_call: TRBJ2-3; v_call: TRBV29-1; d_call: -; cdr3_nt: TGCAGTGTCTCTATCGGCACAGATACGCAGTATTTT; cdr3_aa: CSVSIGTDTQYF
clone_size: few; j_call: TRBJ2-2; v_call: TRBV7-6; d_call: TRBD2; cdr3_nt: TGTGCCAGCAGCCGGGGGCTAGCGGGTTCGAACACCGGGGAGCTGTTTTTT; cdr3_aa: CASSRGLAGSNTGELFF
clone_size: -; j_call: TRBJ1-6; v_call: TRBV28; d_call: -; cdr3_nt: TGTGCCAGCAGTTTGGGGCCTTTTAATTCACCCCTCCACTTT; cdr3_aa: CASSLGPFNSPLHF
clone_size: few; j_call: TRBJ2-5; v_call: TRBV11-2; d_call: -; cdr3_nt: TGTGCCAGCAGCCCCCACTATCTCGGGATCCAAGAGACCCAGTACTTC; cdr3_aa: CASSPHYLGIQETQYF
clone_size: -; j_call: TRBJ2-7; v_call: TRBV7-2; d_call: -; cdr3_nt: TGTGCCAGCAGCTTAGCAGGCACCTCCTACGAGCAGTACTTC; cdr3_aa: CASSLAGTSYEQYF
clone_size: few; j_call: TRBJ1-1; v_call: TRBV18; d_call: TRBD1; cdr3_nt: TGTGCCAGCTCGACGGGGGGACAGGTCAAAGCTTTCTTT; cdr3_aa: CASSTGGQVKAFF
clone_size: -; j_call: TRBJ1-3; v_call: TRBV27; d_call: -; cdr3_nt: TGTGCCAGCAGTTTGAAACCTGATTCTGAAAACACCATATATTTT; cdr3_aa: CASSLKPDSENTIYF
clone_size: few; j_call: TRBJ1-2; v_call: TRBV24-1; d_call: -; cdr3_nt: TGTGCCACCAGTGATCCTCTCTTAAGTGGCTACACCTTC; cdr3_aa: CATSDPLLSGYTF
clone_size: few; j_call: TRBJ2-2; v_call: TRBV7-9; d_call: -; cdr3_nt: TGTGCAACGGGCAGCCCGAACACCGGGGAGCTGTTTTTT; cdr3_aa: CATGSPNTGELFF
clone_size: many; j_call: TRBJ1-1; v_call: TRBV28; d_call: -; cdr3_nt: TGTGCCAGCGGGGAATGGGCCAGGCCATTCACTGAAGCTTTCTTT; cdr3_aa: CASGEWARPFTEAFF
clone_size: -; j_call: TRBJ2-1; v_call: TRBV6-6; d_call: -; cdr3_nt: TGTGCCAGCAAGACCTACAATGAGCAGTTCTTC; cdr3_aa: CASKTYNEQFF
clone_size: -; j_call: TRBJ2-3; v_call: TRBV5-1; d_call: -; cdr3_nt: TGCGCCAGCAGCGACGGCACAGATACGCAGTATTTT; cdr3_aa: CASSDGTDTQYF
clone_size: few; j_call: TRBJ1-6; v_call: TRBV27; d_call: TRBD1; cdr3_nt: TGTGCCAGCAGTTGGGACAGGGCCGGCTCACCCCTCCACTTT; cdr3_aa: CASSWDRAGSPLHF
clone_size: -; j_call: TRBJ2-7; v_call: TRBV5-1; d_call: TRBD1; cdr3_nt: TGCGCCAGCAGCCCAACCGGGACAGGGGAACGGGAGCAGTACTTC; cdr3_aa: CASSPTGTGEREQYF
clone_size: -; j_call: TRBJ2-2; v_call: TRBV11-1; d_call: -; cdr3_nt: TGTGCCAGCAGCCCGACCCCCGGGGAGCTGTTTTTT; cdr3_aa: CASSPTPGELFF
clone_size: few; j_call: TRBJ2-5; v_call: TRBV11-1; d_call: TRBD2; cdr3_nt: TGTGCCAGCAGCTTACGGCCCAGCGGGGGGTCCCGCCAAGAGACCCAGTACTTC; cdr3_aa: CASSLRPSGGSRQETQYF
clone_size: large; j_call: TRBJ2-3; v_call: TRBV10-2; d_call: TRBD1; cdr3_nt: TGCGCCAGCAGTGAGTGGGGACAGGGAAGAGATACGCAGTATTTT; cdr3_aa: CASSEWGQGRDTQYF